These 6 T cell receptor beta chains were sequenced from one sample in a study of identical twins. TCRdb re-called the 5' RACE reads with MiXCR, one entry per CDR3 protein. Among 700,000 or so distinct CDR3 sequences listed, approximately 9% were seen once. These data also formed part of another study, on yellow fever vaccine responses in identical twins.

Sequencing input: PBMCs. The receptors shown here come from a young woman in good health.

This rearrangement joins TRBV24-1 to TRBJ2-1; D tentatively fits TRBD1 or TRBD2 (6 bases each). Trimming removed 12 bases from V and 5 bases from J, with 22 bases in between. CDR1 is KGHDR, CDR2 SFDVKD, per germline. CDR3 length: 15 amino acids. The CDR3 DNA follows: TGTGCCTCCCAACCCGAACGGGGGCCCAACAATGAGCAGTTCTTC. It is translated as CASQPERGPNNEQFF.

This clonotype was detected ten times or more. The genes are TRBV24-1 and TRBJ2-5, with 7 nucleotides matching TRBD2. The CDR3 has 15 residues. V dropped 3 bases and J dropped 5; count of bases not matched to a gene: 8. Germline V gene data show CDR1 as KGHDR and CDR2 as SFDVKD. CDR3 sequence reads: CATSDTRLAAETQYF. CDR3 nucleotide sequence: TGTGCCACCAGTGATACTCGGCTAGCGGCTGAGACCCAGTACTTC.

This sequence joins TRBV7-9 and TRBJ2-7, with D possibly matching TRBD1 (6 bases). The CDR3 spans 13 residues. V was cut by 5 bases and J by 6 bases, with 14 bases left in between. Germline values: CDR1 SEHNR, CDR2 FQNEAQ (reference sequence). The CDR3 DNA is TGTGCCAGCAGCGAGGGACACGGCGTCGAGCAGTACTTC. It translates to CASSEGHGVEQYF.

The chain carries TRBV11-2 and TRBJ2-7; unclear D gene. The CDR3 runs 13 residues. V was cut by 1 base and J by 6 bases, with 10 bases left in between. Germline V lookup: CDR1 SGHAT, CDR2 FQNNGV. This CDR3 is CASSLVVRSEQYF. The CDR3 coding sequence is TGTGCCAGCAGCTTAGTAGTCAGGTCCGAGCAGTACTTC.

V gene TRBV12-3 or TRBV12-4 combines with J gene TRBJ2-2; 7 bases line up with TRBD1. The CDR3 is 15 amino acids. Trimming removed 2 bases from V and 6 bases from J; junction bases left unmatched: 6. CDR3 amino acids: CASSLKAGGAGELFF. DNA of the CDR3: TGTGCCAGCAGTTTAAAGGCAGGGGGAGCCGGGGAGCTGTTTTTT.

The rearrangement joins TRBV3-1 to TRBJ2-3, with 8 bases aligning to TRBD2. CDR1 and CDR2 (germline): LGHDT, YNNKEL (reference sequence). V shed 4 bases and J 4 bases; nucleotides not matched to a gene: 13. The CDR3 has 17 residues. The CDR3 loop is CASSRWAAGEGADTQYF. The CDR3, as DNA: TGTGCCAGCAGCCGCTGGGCAGCGGGGGAGGGCGCAGATACGCAGTATTTT.